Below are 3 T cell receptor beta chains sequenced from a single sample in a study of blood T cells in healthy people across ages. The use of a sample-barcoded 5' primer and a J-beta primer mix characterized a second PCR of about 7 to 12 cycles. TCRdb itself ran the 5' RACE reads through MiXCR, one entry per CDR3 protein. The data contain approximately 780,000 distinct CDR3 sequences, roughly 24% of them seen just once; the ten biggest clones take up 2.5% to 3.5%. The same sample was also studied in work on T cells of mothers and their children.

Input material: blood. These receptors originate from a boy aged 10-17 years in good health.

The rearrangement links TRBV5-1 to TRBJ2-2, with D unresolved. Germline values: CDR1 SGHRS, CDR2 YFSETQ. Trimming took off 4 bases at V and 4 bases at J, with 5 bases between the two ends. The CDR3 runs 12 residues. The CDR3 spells CASSISTGELFF. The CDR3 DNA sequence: TGCGCCAGCAGCATTAGCACCGGGGAGCTGTTTTTT.

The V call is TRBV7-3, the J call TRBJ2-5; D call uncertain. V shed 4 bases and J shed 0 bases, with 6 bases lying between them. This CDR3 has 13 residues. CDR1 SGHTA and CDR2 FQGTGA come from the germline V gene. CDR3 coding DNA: TGTGCCAGCAGCTCCTCTAACCAAGAGACCCAGTACTTC. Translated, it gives CASSSSNQETQYF.

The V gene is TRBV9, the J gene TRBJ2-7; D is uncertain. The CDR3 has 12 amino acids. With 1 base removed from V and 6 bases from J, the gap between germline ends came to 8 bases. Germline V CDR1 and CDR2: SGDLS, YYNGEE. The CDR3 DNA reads TGTGCCAGCAGCGTAAATGGTGGCGAGCAGTACTTC. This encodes CASSVNGGEQYF.